A selection of T cell receptor beta chains follows, all from one sample in a study of OX40 agonist ivuxolimab in advanced cancers. Profiling relied on immunoSEQ multiplex PCR, and the TCRdb table lists in-frame clones only, not all of them. The data contain tens of thousands of clones, about 85% of them singletons. The sample here was CD4+ or CD8+ T cells sorted from blood, taken in a trial of the OX40 agonist ivuxolimab. The receptors shown here come from an adult with an advanced solid tumor such as melanoma, head and neck, liver or kidney cancer. The CDR3 runs from the conserved cysteine through the conserved F or W. D genes are given only for firm matches. Not every row has a clone size; where given, it reads once, few, many or a size class.

j_call: TRBJ1-2; d_call: NA; v_call: TRBV19; cdr3_length: 11; clone_size: NA; cdr3_nt: TGTGCCAGTAGGGAGTTTGGTGGCTACACCTTC; cdr3_aa: CASREFGGYTF
j_call: TRBJ2-7; d_call: TRBD1; v_call: TRBV7-9; cdr3_length: 14; clone_size: few; cdr3_nt: TGTGCCAGCAGCTTTCCGGGACAGGGGGCCGAGCAGTACTTC; cdr3_aa: CASSFPGQGAEQYF
j_call: TRBJ1-2; d_call: NA; v_call: TRBV30; cdr3_length: 17; clone_size: few; cdr3_nt: TGTGCCTGGAGTCTAGGGACACCTCGCAAGCCTAACTATGGCTACACCTTC; cdr3_aa: CAWSLGTPRKPNYGYTF
j_call: TRBJ1-6; d_call: NA; v_call: TRBV16; cdr3_length: 12; clone_size: NA; cdr3_nt: TGTGCCAGCAGCCAAGGACAGTCACCCCTCCACTTT; cdr3_aa: CASSQGQSPLHF
j_call: TRBJ2-7; d_call: NA; v_call: TRBV21-1; cdr3_length: 16; clone_size: NA; cdr3_nt: TGTGCCAGCAGCAAAGCGCATAAGGAAGGGGAACACGAGCAGTACTTC; cdr3_aa: CASSKAHKEGEHEQYF
j_call: TRBJ2-7; d_call: NA; v_call: TRBV28; cdr3_length: 15; clone_size: NA; cdr3_nt: TGTGCCAGCAGGTTACAGGGACCGAGCTCCTACGAGCAGTACTTC; cdr3_aa: CASRLQGPSSYEQYF
j_call: TRBJ1-4; d_call: TRBD1; v_call: TRBV10-3; cdr3_length: 14; clone_size: NA; cdr3_nt: TGTGCCATCAGTCAGGGGGCAGCTAATGAAAAACTGTTTTTT; cdr3_aa: CAISQGAANEKLFF
j_call: TRBJ2-5; d_call: NA; v_call: TRBV6-5; cdr3_length: 15; clone_size: NA; cdr3_nt: TGTGCCAGCAGTTACTTGTACGGATTCCAAGAGACCCAGTACTTC; cdr3_aa: CASSYLYGFQETQYF
j_call: TRBJ1-5; d_call: NA; v_call: TRBV6-1; cdr3_length: 15; clone_size: NA; cdr3_nt: TGTGCCAGCAGTGTGGGGACACCGAGCAATCAGCCCCAGCATTTT; cdr3_aa: CASSVGTPSNQPQHF
j_call: TRBJ2-7; d_call: NA; v_call: TRBV2; cdr3_length: 14; clone_size: NA; cdr3_nt: TGTGCCAGCAGTGAAGAACACTCTGGAGGACCGCAGTACTTC; cdr3_aa: CASSEEHSGGPQYF
j_call: TRBJ1-1; d_call: NA; v_call: TRBV29-1; cdr3_length: 10; clone_size: NA; cdr3_nt: TGCAGCGCCATGAACACTGAAGCTTTCTTT; cdr3_aa: CSAMNTEAFF
j_call: TRBJ2-2; d_call: TRBD2; v_call: TRBV11-2; cdr3_length: 18; clone_size: NA; cdr3_nt: TGTGCCAGCAGCTCGGGACTAGCGGGGGGGCTTAGAACCGGGGAGCTGTTTTTT; cdr3_aa: CASSSGLAGGLRTGELFF
j_call: TRBJ2-5; d_call: NA; v_call: TRBV29-1; cdr3_length: 12; clone_size: few; cdr3_nt: TGCAGCGCCGGACCAGGCGAAGAGACCCAGTACTTC; cdr3_aa: CSAGPGEETQYF
j_call: TRBJ1-5; d_call: NA; v_call: TRBV2; cdr3_length: 12; clone_size: once; cdr3_nt: TGTGCCAGCAGTGATATTTATCAGCCCCAGCATTTT; cdr3_aa: CASSDIYQPQHF
j_call: TRBJ1-1; d_call: NA; v_call: TRBV7-3; cdr3_length: 13; clone_size: NA; cdr3_nt: TGTGCCAGCAGCTTTGGTTGGAGCACTGAAGCTTTCTTT; cdr3_aa: CASSFGWSTEAFF